Listed here is a single TCR beta chain. Its antigen remains unidentified. V was shortened by 6 bases and J by 2 bases, with 10 bases between the two germline ends. The CDR3 has 13 residues. The V gene's germline CDR1 is LNHDA and CDR2 SQIVND (reference sequence). The data are from a study of T cell repertoires in cytomegalovirus infection. Study details: Signatures in public TCR beta sequences pointed to both CMV infection and matching HLA type. General study findings and limits: The ex vivo response showed dominance by HLA-C-restricted CMV-specific TCR beta clonotypes.

TCRdb redid the calling of the reads with MiXCR, one entry per CDR3 protein. The sample includes approximately 500,000 distinct CDR3 sequences, more than 15% of them seen just once. The sequencing sample was made of CD8+ T cells from PBMCs. The sequence derives from a human donor in good health (CMV status not recorded). Some clones in this sample may be carry-over from other donors' samples. J is TRBJ1-2 and V is TRBV19; D not certain. The CDR3 sequence: CASRTRQNYGYTF. The CDR3 DNA is TGTGCCAGTAGAACGAGGCAGAACTATGGCTACACCTTC.